The 27 T cell receptor beta chains reported below all come from one sample, sequenced in a study of shared clonotypes between healthy human individuals. In the naive CD8 group, cells lacked CD45RO and were positively selected for CCR7, so terminally differentiated effector memory CD45RA+ cells were left out. Sequencing used immunoSEQ multiplex PCR; TCRdb keeps in-frame clones, though not all of them. The top ten hold around 1.7% of the sample, which has around 2.1 million clones, 85% to 95% seen once. Sequenced: naive CD8+ T cells from PBMCs. Receptors originate from a man younger than 30 in good health. Some clones in this sample may be carry-over from other donors' samples.

The J gene is TRBJ2-7, the V gene TRBV19, with 10 bases lining up with TRBD1. With 8 bases clipped from V and 3 bases from J, the junction kept 4 bases outside the gene matches. The CDR3 covers 13 residues. CDR1 is LNHDA, CDR2 SQIVND, per germline (reference sequence). CDR3 bases: TGTGCCAGTCCCCGGGACAGGGGCTACGAGCAGTACTTC. It encodes CASPRDRGYEQYF.

The rearrangement links TRBV9 to TRBJ1-1, with 8 bases fitting TRBD1. Germline loops: CDR1 SGDLS, CDR2 YYNGEE. Trimming cost V 3 bases and J 3 bases; bases outside gene matches: 10. CDR3 length equals 16 residues. CDR3 sequence: CASSANPGQVDTEAFF. In nucleotides, the CDR3 is TGTGCCAGCAGCGCCAATCCGGGACAGGTGGACACTGAAGCTTTCTTT.

With regard to this clone: This sample includes further DNA sequences coding for the same CDR3. The chain has TRBV27 and TRBJ2-2; no reliable D call. Between the trimmed V and J ends, which lost 2 bases and 2 bases, there was a span of 6 bases. Germline loops: CDR1 MNHEY, CDR2 SMNVEV (reference sequence). CDR3 length: 14 residues. The CDR3 here is CASSLAVNTGELFF. CDR3 coding DNA: TGTGCCAGCAGTTTAGCAGTAAACACCGGGGAGCTGTTTTTT.

Regarding this clone: This CDR3 is also generated by other DNA sequences in the sample. The chain couples TRBV9 to TRBJ2-2; perhaps TRBD2 as D (6 bases). This CDR3 is 15 amino acids long. The germline gives CDR1 SGDLS, CDR2 YYNGEE. Deletions cut 0 bases from V and 2 bases from J, with 8 bases between. The CDR3 is CASSVGDSNTGELFF. For the CDR3, the DNA is TGTGCCAGCAGCGTAGGGGACTCCAACACCGGGGAGCTGTTTTTT. Filled out from reference TRBV9 and TRBJ2-2, the complete variable domain reads DSGVTQTPKHLITATGQRVTLRCSPRSGDLSVYWYQQSLDQGLQFLIQYYNGEERAKGNILERFSAQQFPDLHSELNLSSLELGDSALYFCASSVGDSNTGELFFGEGSRLTVL.

This chain uses TRBV7-8 with TRBJ1-1; 9 bases are shared with TRBD1. Germline lookup yields CDR1 SGHVS and CDR2 FQNEAQ. V gave up 5 bases and J gave up 4 bases; unmatched junction bases: 8. The CDR3 totals 15 residues. CDR3 nucleotide sequence: TGTGCCAGCAGCACACGACAGGGGGTGGTCACTGAAGCTTTCTTT. This encodes CASSTRQGVVTEAFF.

The chain is built from TRBV29-1 and TRBJ2-7; 8 bases match TRBD1. V shed 0 bases and J 4 bases; nucleotides not matched to a gene: 2. This CDR3 has 13 amino acids. Germline-derived CDR1 and CDR2 are SQVTM and ANQGSEA. The CDR3: CSVEDRTGYEQYF. The CDR3 nucleotides are TGCAGCGTTGAAGACCGGACAGGGTACGAGCAGTACTTC.

The chain recombines TRBV9 with TRBJ1-2, with TRBD1 matching 7 bases. CDR3 length equals 18 residues. Looked up from germline, CDR1 is SGDLS and CDR2 is YYNGEE. After removal of 3 bases from V and 3 bases from J, the junction contained 17 bases not matched to a gene. CDR3 protein: CASSAPNGGGGEDYGYTF. The CDR3 coding sequence is TGTGCCAGCAGCGCCCCTAACGGTGGAGGGGGCGAGGACTATGGCTACACCTTC. The complete variable domain, with remaining parts taken from reference TRBV9 and TRBJ1-2, reads DSGVTQTPKHLITATGQRVTLRCSPRSGDLSVYWYQQSLDQGLQFLIQYYNGEERAKGNILERFSAQQFPDLHSELNLSSLELGDSALYFCASSAPNGGGGEDYGYTFGSGTRLTVV.

The rearrangement uses TRBV6-1 and TRBJ2-7; no definite D call. The CDR3 contains 16 residues. The germline gives CDR1 MNHNS, CDR2 SASEGT. The V and J ends lost 1 base and 0 bases respectively, with 13 bases between them. As DNA, the CDR3 is TGTGCCAGCAGTGAAGTGTTGGCCCTCAGCTCCTACGAGCAGTACTTC. Amino acid sequence: CASSEVLALSSYEQYF.

The rearrangement uses TRBV13 and TRBJ2-3, with no clear D. Per germline, CDR1 PRHDT and CDR2 FYEKMQ (reference sequence). Deletions cut 5 bases from V and 6 bases from J, with 9 bases between. The CDR3 length is 12 residues. The CDR3 nucleotides are TGTGCCAGCAGCCTCCTGTGGGATACGCAGTATTTT. This codes for CASSLLWDTQYF. Full variable domain (outside the CDR3, taken from reference TRBV13 and TRBJ2-3): AAGVIQSPRHLIKEKRETATLKCYPIPRHDTVYWYQQGPGQDPQFLISFYEKMQSDKGSIPDRFSAQQFSDYHSELNMSSLELGDSALYFCASSLLWDTQYFGPGTRLTVL.

The rearrangement links TRBV19 to TRBJ2-1; D not resolved. CDR1 is LNHDA and CDR2 is SQIVND in the germline V gene (reference sequence). The CDR3 covers 13 residues. Trimming cost V 3 bases and J 6 bases, with 9 bases left between them. The CDR3 loop is CASSIMARNEQFF. The CDR3 DNA reads as TGTGCCAGTAGTATTATGGCCCGCAATGAGCAGTTCTTC. Full variable domain (remainder filled in from reference TRBV19 and TRBJ2-1): DGGITQSPKYLFRKEGQNVTLSCEQNLNHDAMYWYRQDPGQGLRLIYYSQIVNDFQKGDIAEGYSVSREKKESFPLTVTSAQKNPTAFYLCASSIMARNEQFFGPGTRLTVL.

The chain joins TRBV27 to TRBJ2-1, with 9 bases aligning to TRBD2. The trim removed 7 bases at V and 6 bases at J, leaving 10 bases unmatched. The CDR3 contains 15 residues. CDR1 MNHEY and CDR2 SMNVEV come from the germline V gene (reference sequence). The CDR3 loop is CASKTSGHFSNEQFF. The CDR3 coding sequence is TGTGCCAGCAAAACTAGCGGGCACTTTAGCAATGAGCAGTTCTTC.

This rearrangement joins TRBV7-6 to TRBJ2-5, with 10 nucleotides matching TRBD2. Germline V gene lookup returns CDR1 SGHVS and CDR2 FNYEAQ. V dropped 6 bases and J dropped 5; count of bases not matched to a gene: 15. The CDR3 runs 17 residues. The CDR3 sequence: CASSSLGLAVELETQYF. As DNA, the CDR3 is TGTGCCAGCAGTTCGCTAGGACTAGCGGTTGAGTTGGAGACCCAGTACTTC.

The V call is TRBV18, the J call TRBJ1-2; TRBD1 might be the D (5 bases). Germline CDR1 reads KGHSH; CDR2 reads LQKENI. V lost 2 bases and J lost 1, with 11 bases in between. The CDR3 extends over 15 amino acids. The CDR3 loop reads CASSPSRGLNYGYTF. CDR3 in DNA: TGTGCCAGCTCACCATCAAGGGGACTTAACTATGGCTACACCTTC. The variable domain in full, with the rest retrieved from reference TRBV18 and TRBJ1-2, is NAGVMQNPRHLVRRRGQEARLRCSPMKGHSHVYWYRQLPEEGLKFMVYLQKENIIDESGMPKERFSAEFPKEGPSILRIQQVVRGDSAAYFCASSPSRGLNYGYTFGSGTRLTVV.

The chain links TRBV2 to TRBJ2-5; unclear D gene. The CDR3 has 11 amino acids. Germline V gene sequence: CDR1 SNHLY, CDR2 FYNNEI. Trimming stripped 8 bases from V and 3 bases from J, with 7 bases between. CDR3: CASGPKETQYF. The CDR3 bases are TGTGCCAGCGGTCCAAAAGAGACCCAGTACTTC.

The genes are TRBV7-3 and TRBJ2-1; 7 nucleotides agree with TRBD2. The V and J ends lost 0 bases and 8 bases, in that order; junction bases with no gene match: 7. The CDR3 is 15 residues long. Per germline, CDR1 SGHTA and CDR2 FQGTGA. The CDR3 sequence is CASSLTTGGWDEQFF. CDR3 sequence (DNA): TGTGCCAGCAGCTTAACAACGGGAGGTTGGGATGAGCAGTTCTTC.

This chain joins TRBV4-3 and TRBJ2-3, with D maybe TRBD1 (6 bases). Germline loops: CDR1 LGHNA, CDR2 YSLEER. This CDR3 contains 16 residues. The ends were cut back, 4 bases at V and 0 bases at J, with 14 bases in the middle. The CDR3 protein is CASSLGTTLSTDTQYF. The DNA of the CDR3 is TGCGCCAGCAGCCTAGGGACAACCCTTAGCACAGATACGCAGTATTTT.

This clone has only one observation. This chain connects TRBV7-8 to TRBJ2-2; either TRBD1 or TRBD2 may fit D (5 bases each). CDR3 size: 15 residues. Trimming stripped 4 bases from V and 0 bases from J, with 9 bases between. Germline CDR1 is SGHVS and CDR2 is FQNEAQ. CDR3 amino acids: CASSSGRTNTGELFF. The CDR3 DNA reads as TGTGCCAGCAGCTCGGGACGGACGAACACCGGGGAGCTGTTTTTT.

This clone was recorded a few times. The V and J genes are TRBV7-9 and TRBJ1-1; the match to TRBD1 covers 9 bases. The germline gives CDR1 SEHNR, CDR2 FQNEAQ (reference sequence). The junction had 8 bases not matched to a gene; V was cut back by 5 bases and J by 7 bases. This CDR3 comprises 14 residues. CDR3 nucleotides: TGTGCCAGCAGCATGGGACAGGGTGTTTTTGAAGCTTTCTTT. This codes for CASSMGQGVFEAFF.

V and J are TRBV19 and TRBJ2-1; perhaps TRBD1 as D (5 bases). V was clipped by 3 bases and J by 2 bases, with 14 bases between them. The germline V gene has CDR1 LNHDA and CDR2 SQIVND (reference sequence). The CDR3 has 16 amino acids. The CDR3 spells CASSMWGAGPYNEQFF. CDR3 bases: TGTGCCAGTAGTATGTGGGGCGCTGGGCCCTACAATGAGCAGTTCTTC.

This rearrangement joins TRBV7-9 to TRBJ2-2, with D possibly being TRBD2 (5 bases). CDR1 is SEHNR, CDR2 FQNEAQ, per germline (reference sequence). V was trimmed by 2 bases and J by 6 bases, leaving 13 bases between them. The CDR3 is 15 residues long. CDR3 in amino acids: CASSLFRKRAGELFF. CDR3 coding DNA: TGTGCCAGCAGCTTATTTAGGAAGAGGGCCGGGGAGCTGTTTTTT.

This sequence joins TRBV9 and TRBJ2-7; a weak D match, TRBD2 (6 bases). From germline, CDR1 is SGDLS and CDR2 YYNGEE. This CDR3 is 16 amino acids long. Trimming took 4 bases from V and 6 from J, leaving 23 bases between them. The CDR3 sequence is CASSPRVTGTGVEQYF. The CDR3 DNA sequence: TGTGCCAGCAGCCCACGGGTGACTGGTACGGGGGTCGAGCAGTACTTC.

To note about this clone: This CDR3 is also generated by other DNA sequences in the sample. This chain links TRBV27 with TRBJ2-1; D unclear. This CDR3 spans 13 amino acids. Germline CDR1 MNHEY, CDR2 SMNVEV (reference sequence). Trimming cost V 3 bases and J 6 bases, with 9 bases left between them. The CDR3 DNA reads TGTGCCAGCAGTTTGACTGGTCCCAATGAGCAGTTCTTC. This codes for CASSLTGPNEQFF.

The rearrangement uses TRBV4-1 and TRBJ2-2, with D tentatively TRBD1 (6 bases). In germline, CDR1 is MGHRA, CDR2 YSYEKL. The CDR3 has 15 amino acids. V was pared by 1 base and J by 6 bases, with 12 bases between. The CDR3 sequence: CASSQGSRGPGELFF. The CDR3 DNA follows: TGCGCCAGCAGCCAAGGGTCCAGGGGACCCGGGGAGCTGTTTTTT.

The rearrangement uses TRBV7-9 and TRBJ2-3; the match to TRBD2 covers 8 bases. This CDR3 region has 17 residues. V shed 6 bases and J 5 bases; nucleotides not matched to a gene: 16. The germline V gene encodes CDR1 SEHNR and CDR2 FQNEAQ (reference sequence). The CDR3 protein is CASSAASGSLNLDTQYF. In DNA form, the CDR3 reads TGTGCCAGCAGTGCCGCGAGCGGGAGTCTAAACCTAGATACGCAGTATTTT. Variable domain in full (rest from reference TRBV7-9 and TRBJ2-3): DTGVSQNPRHKITKRGQNVTFRCDPISEHNRLYWYRQTLGQGPEFLTYFQNEAQLEKSRLLSDRFSAERPKGSFSTLEIQRTEQGDSAMYLCASSAASGSLNLDTQYFGPGTRLTVL.

The rearrangement joins TRBV13 to TRBJ2-5; 10 bases fit TRBD2. This CDR3 comprises 14 residues. J gave up 3 bases and V 5 bases, and 3 bases lay outside the gene matches. Germline lookup yields CDR1 PRHDT and CDR2 FYEKMQ (reference sequence). Written as DNA, the CDR3 is TGTGCCAGCAGCACTAGCGGGACGGAAGAGACCCAGTACTTC. It codes for CASSTSGTEETQYF.

In the case of this clone: The sample holds other DNA sequences that translate to the same CDR3. CDR3 in DNA: TGTGCCAGCAGTTTAAGGGGTGGGGGCGAGCAGTACTTC. This translates into CASSLRGGGEQYF. The chain has TRBV27 and TRBJ2-7; D could derive from TRBD1 or TRBD2 (5 bases each). V was cut by 2 bases and J by 6 bases, with 11 bases left in between. Germline V gene data show CDR1 as MNHEY and CDR2 as SMNVEV (reference sequence). This CDR3 is built from 13 residues.

The chain is built from TRBV27 and TRBJ1-1, with D perhaps matching TRBD1 (5 bases). The CDR3 runs to 14 residues. Trimming stripped 6 bases from V and 4 bases from J, with 15 bases between. From germline, CDR1 is MNHEY and CDR2 SMNVEV (reference sequence). As DNA, the CDR3 is TGTGCCAGCAGAAGTTGGGGGGATGGCACTGAAGCTTTCTTT. Its protein is CASRSWGDGTEAFF.